The table lists the clone carrying this TCR beta chain with a count of one. The data originate from a study of blood T cell repertoires in COVID-19. The CDR3 covers 13 residues. V was clipped by 6 bases and J by 7 bases; unmatched bases: 8. CDR1 is WSHSY and CDR2 is SAAADI in the germline V gene. Using immunoSEQ multiplex PCR, the repertoire was profiled, and TCRdb retains in-frame clones only, with some absent. Here the sample spans fewer than 200,000 clones, about 80% being singletons. This TCR was sampled from a man between 45 and 60 years old who had recovered from COVID-19. Sequenced material: PBMCs or T cells enriched from blood (not recorded which). V and J are TRBV10-2 and TRBJ1-2; 7 nucleotides agree with TRBD1. The CDR3 coding sequence is TGCGCCAGCAGGGAAACAGGGGTTAGTGGCTACACCTTC. Its translation: CASRETGVSGYTF.